This T cell receptor beta chain was retrieved from a study of T cells in Graves' hyperthyroidism and ophthalmopathy (dated by TCRdb to the late 2010s). Regarding the study in general: Peripheral blood was sampled at the time of initial diagnosis, prior to any treatment. The roughly 90 discovery patients were divided at random into training and test sets in a 7:3 ratio. According to the paper, TCR Vbeta CDR3 sequencing was carried out on some 130 peripheral blood samples, which came from approximately 41 ophthalmopathy, some 73 hyperthyroidism and about 17 progressor patients. After blood sampling, hyperthyroidism patients were treated with methimazole at a starting dose of 30 mg daily, and ophthalmopathy patients were treated with high-dose intravenous methylprednisolone. Thyroid tissue and blood T-cell repertoires from roughly 6 Graves' hyperthyroidism patients were also compared in the study. To identify distinguishing TCR V-J signatures, a discovery cohort of around 100 patients was used, comprising 43 with Graves' ophthalmopathy and 55 to 65 with stable Graves' hyperthyroidism. Whether ophthalmopathy could be predicted prospectively was tested in an independent validation cohort made up of about 20 hyperthyroidism patients plus 17 patients who later progressed to ophthalmopathy. Overall results and qualifications from the work: During validation, the model predicted progression to ophthalmopathy a median of around 7 months ahead of onset, with approximately 71% sensitivity and around 73% specificity. Most expanded thyroid clonotypes (frequency above 0.001) were also detected in blood, suggesting blood repertoires may reflect thyroid immune responses. A 13 V-J signature model separated ophthalmopathy from stable hyperthyroidism, with nearly 90% sensitivity and around 84% specificity in cross-validation and 80%/75% in testing. Sample size was not statistically predetermined, and investigators were not blinded to group allocation.

On this clonotype: The specificity of this receptor is unknown. Base qualities are missing; no much larger clone stands one base away.

CDR3 length: 13 amino acids, cysteine to phenylalanine. The sequence is cut down to CDR3 DNA, 39 bases in frame from base 1. After removal of 11 bases from V and 7 bases from J, the junction retains 10 bases not matched to a gene. CDR1 and CDR2, looked up from the germline V gene, are ENHRY and SYGVKD. A patient counted as having stable Graves' hyperthyroidism if no progression to ophthalmopathy occurred over 18 months of follow-up. Hyperthyroidism patients were aged 18 to 65 years and newly diagnosed, with disease duration of less than 2 months. Exclusion was applied to patients with uncontrolled infections, other autoimmune diseases, pregnancy or lactation. Diagnoses relied on clinical symptoms, serum thyroxine and TRAb, thyroid ultrasound and orbital computed tomography. Ficoll-Paque density gradient centrifugation was used to isolate PBMCs from 8 to 10 ml of fresh peripheral blood. Trizol reagent was used to extract total RNA, and RNA quality was then checked on an Agilent 2100 Bioanalyzer.

Amplification of TCR beta CDR3 regions was carried out from RNA transcripts. A first-round RT-PCR of the TCR CDR3 used the HTBI primer set with the Qiagen OneStep RT-PCR kit. Libraries were constructed in a second round of multiplex PCR, after which size selection and purification were carried out. Libraries were sequenced paired-end with 100 bp reads on an Illumina HiSeq2000. Under the source paper's analysis protocol: SOAPnuke was used to process the raw data, with reads discarded if the reads contained adapters or uncalled bases, had a mean Phred below 15, or lacked an exact constant-primer or identifier match. High-quality paired reads were merged using COPE v1.2.5, and each unique nucleotide sequence was defined as a clonotype. MiTCR v1.1 was used to align clonotypes to the IMGT TRBV, TRBD and TRBJ reference segments. Analysis was restricted to V-J combinations with a frequency above 0.0001, which covered 98% to 99.2% of repertoires. A TCS score was defined as the ratio between F50 (clonal expansion) and ExV (chaos), using BLOSUM62-based TCRdist between CDR3 peptides within each V-J. Welch's t-statistics and random forest reduced around 510 V-J features to about 13, which were used in a naive Bayes classifier (R e1071). TCRdb applied fastp at Q25 and MiXCR to the public reads, then kept only in-frame beta chains. Here each entry gathers all rows of one CDR3 protein and keeps the most common genes and DNA. The V and J calls come from TCRdb's annotation, not from the publication. The sample data list approximately 610,000 distinct CDR3 sequences, and 16% of these were observed just once. About 18% of the sample is taken by the ten largest.

In this chain, TRBV10-3 is recombined with TRBJ2-2; 7 bases in between match TRBD1. The TCR was taken from a woman aged 18-29 years with Graves' hyperthyroidism. Specimen: blood. CDR3 region: CAVAGGQNGELFF. The DNA sequence follows: TGTGCCGTGGCAGGGGGTCAAAACGGGGAGCTGTTTTTT.